The 25 T cell receptor beta chains below all came from one sample that was sequenced in a study of T cell responses to AZD1222 COVID-19 vaccine. Only in-frame clones appear in the TCRdb table, and some are missing; sequencing was by immunoSEQ multiplex PCR. Of roughly 60,000 clones in the sample, roughly 80% are singletons; the top ten hold about 3.5%. The starting material was peripheral blood, obtained 28 days after the second AZD1222 dose. The receptors here all came from an adult who received the AZD1222 COVID-19 vaccine.

This clone occurred a few times. J is TRBJ2-3 and V is TRBV10-1; weak D call: TRBD1 (5 bases). The germline V gene encodes CDR1 WNHNN and CDR2 SYGVQD (reference sequence). The V gene lost 3 bases and the J gene lost 8 bases, with 6 bases spanning the gap. The CDR3 totals 11 residues. The CDR3 is CASSEGATQYF. CDR3 in DNA: TGCGCCAGCAGTGAAGGGGCTACGCAGTATTTT.

The J gene is TRBJ1-2, the V gene TRBV19; no firm D call. Germline CDR1 reads LNHDA; CDR2 reads SQIVND (reference sequence). This CDR3 has 12 residues. The germline V and J ends were trimmed by 5 bases and 8 bases, with 12 bases remaining between them. CDR3 sequence reads: CASSAAAGGYTF. CDR3 in DNA: TGTGCCAGTAGTGCGGCGGCGGGAGGCTACACCTTC.

The chain has TRBV7-3 and TRBJ2-1; 9 bases are a match to TRBD1. Trimming removed 1 base from V and 6 bases from J; junction bases left unmatched: 4. Germline V gene lookup returns CDR1 SGHTA and CDR2 FQGTGA. CDR3 length: 15 amino acids. The chain's CDR3 is CASSLRTGEGNEQFF. DNA for the CDR3: TGTGCCAGCAGCTTAAGGACAGGGGAGGGCAATGAGCAGTTCTTC.

The rearrangement links TRBV6-6 to TRBJ1-1; 7 bases are shared with TRBD1. J gave up 3 bases and V 3 bases, and 4 bases lay outside the gene matches. This CDR3 contains 14 residues. CDR1 MNHNY and CDR2 SVGAGI come from the germline V gene (reference sequence). The CDR3 DNA is TGTGCCAGCAGTTATACAGGGGTCGACACTGAAGCTTTCTTT. Protein product: CASSYTGVDTEAFF.

This chain uses TRBV28 with TRBJ2-5; maybe TRBD1 (7 bases). The CDR3 sequence is 13 residues long. Germline V CDR1 and CDR2: MDHEN, SYDVKM. The V end was cut by 8 bases, the J end by 5 bases, with 15 bases between. CDR3 coding DNA: TGTGCCAGCGGGCGGGGCAGGGGGGAGACCCAGTACTTC. Amino acids: CASGRGRGETQYF.

This chain links TRBV6-1 with TRBJ1-4; TRBD1 is a possible D gene (6 bases). V was pared by 2 bases and J by 4 bases, with 8 bases between. Germline CDR1 and CDR2: MNHNS and SASEGT. The CDR3 consists of 14 residues. The CDR3 loop is CASSERGLNEKLFF. The CDR3 nucleotides read TGTGCCAGCAGTGAACGGGGGCTTAATGAAAAACTGTTTTTT.

The chain links TRBV4-3 to TRBJ1-3; TRBD1 matches at 7 bases. This CDR3 contains 16 residues. After removal of 4 bases from V and 0 bases from J, the junction contained 6 bases not matched to a gene. Germline lookup yields CDR1 LGHNA and CDR2 YSLEER. The CDR3 region has the DNA TGCGCCAGCAGCCCCGACCGGGACAGCTCTGGAAACACCATATATTTT. Translated: CASSPDRDSSGNTIYF.

This chain uses TRBV7-2 with TRBJ2-2; 8 nucleotides agree with TRBD1. The CDR3 loop spans 15 amino acids. V lost 10 bases to trimming and J lost 1 base; unmatched junction nucleotides: 8. CDR1 and CDR2 from the germline V gene are SGHTA and FQGNSA. Here the CDR3 DNA reads TGTGCCACCTTAGACGGGACAGGGAACACCGGGGAGCTGTTTTTT. Translated: CATLDGTGNTGELFF. Combining the CDR3 with reference TRBV7-2 and TRBJ2-2 gives the whole variable domain GAGVSQSPSNKVTEKGKDVELRCDPISGHTALYWYRQSLGQGLEFLIYFQGNSAPDKSGLPSDRFSAERTGGSVSTLTIQRTQQEDSAVYLCATLDGTGNTGELFFGEGSRLTVL.

This clone appeared a few times. The CDR3 protein is CASSESGGSTREQFF. The CDR3 DNA follows: TGTGCCAGCAGTGAGAGCGGGGGGAGTACTCGTGAGCAGTTCTTC. The J gene is TRBJ2-1, the V gene TRBV3-1 (or the pseudogene TRBV3-2), with TRBD2 matching 9 bases. This CDR3 region has 15 residues. With 6 bases clipped from V and 9 bases from J, the junction kept 12 bases outside the gene matches. Germline-derived CDR1 and CDR2 are LGHDT and YNNKEL (reference sequence).

This clone has only a few counts. This sequence joins TRBV11-3 and TRBJ2-7; the D is unclear. Looked up from germline, CDR1 is SGHNT and CDR2 is YENEEA. This CDR3 contains 16 residues. V lost 0 bases and J 4 bases, leaving 16 bases between the germline ends. Written as DNA, the CDR3 is TGTGCCAGCAGCTTAGATTCTAGGGCGCGTGGGTACGAGCAGTACTTC. The encoded protein is CASSLDSRARGYEQYF.

There are a few counts of this clone. The chain recombines TRBV5-6 with TRBJ2-7; 7 bases line up with TRBD1. J gave up 0 bases and V 4 bases, and 7 bases lay outside the gene matches. The CDR3 loop spans 15 amino acids. CDR1 and CDR2 (germline): SGHDT, YYEEEE. This CDR3 is CASSRPTGSSYEQYF. For the CDR3, the DNA is TGTGCCAGCAGCCGCCCGACAGGGAGCTCCTACGAGCAGTACTTC.

The chain's CDR3 is CARREGSTSPLHF. The CDR3, as DNA: TGTGCCCGCAGAGAGGGGAGTACTTCACCCCTCCACTTT. The chain recombines TRBV30 with TRBJ1-6, with D perhaps TRBD1 (5 bases). V was clipped by 8 bases and J by 9 bases, with 17 bases between them. Germline V gene lookup returns CDR1 GTSNPN and CDR2 SVGIG (reference sequence). The CDR3 has 13 residues.

This clone was counted once. This chain joins TRBV12-3 or TRBV12-4 and TRBJ1-1; D not certain. Trimming took 1 base from V and 1 from J, leaving 4 bases between them. CDR3 length equals 13 residues. CDR3 bases: TGTGCCAGCAGTTTAGTGTCGAACACTGAAGCTTTCTTT. Protein: CASSLVSNTEAFF.

This chain joins TRBV9 and TRBJ1-1, with a weak D call TRBD1 (6 bases). Trimming removed 1 base from V and 1 base from J, with 8 bases in between. CDR1 SGDLS and CDR2 YYNGEE come from the germline V gene. The CDR3 is made up of 14 amino acids. The CDR3 nucleotides are TGTGCCAGCAGCGTAACAGGGCAGAACACTGAAGCTTTCTTT. Amino acids: CASSVTGQNTEAFF.

The chain is built from TRBV6-1 and TRBJ2-5, with D maybe TRBD1 (5 bases). Trimming took off 2 bases at V and 1 base at J, with 5 bases between the two ends. Germline V gives CDR1 MNHNS, CDR2 SASEGT. The CDR3 spans 13 residues. In DNA, the CDR3 is TGTGCCAGCAGTGAAAGGGGCCAAGAGACCCAGTACTTC. Amino acid sequence: CASSERGQETQYF.

The rearrangement uses TRBV12-3 or TRBV12-4 and TRBJ1-6; no reliable D call. The CDR3 is 13 residues long. V was trimmed by 6 bases and J by 14 bases, leaving 17 bases between them. The CDR3 DNA sequence: TGTGCCAGCAGCCCCCATGGGGATCTTACCCTCCACTTT. Its translation is CASSPHGDLTLHF.

The chain links TRBV2 to TRBJ2-7; TRBD1 matches 9 bases. The trim removed 8 bases at V and 5 bases at J, leaving 7 bases unmatched. Germline assignment: CDR1 SNHLY and CDR2 FYNNEI. The CDR3 extends over 13 amino acids. The CDR3 loop reads CASQQGAMNEQYF. The DNA of the CDR3 is TGTGCCAGCCAACAGGGGGCGATGAACGAGCAGTACTTC. The full variable domain, its missing parts supplied by reference TRBV2 and TRBJ2-7, is EPEVTQTPSHQVTQMGQEVILRCVPISNHLYFYWYRQILGQKVEFLVSFYNNEISEKSEIFDDQFSVERPDGSNFTLKIRSTKLEDSAMYFCASQQGAMNEQYFGPGTRLTVT.

This clone appeared a few times. The chain carries TRBV11-2 and TRBJ2-1; D is unclear. Trimming removed 5 bases from V and 7 bases from J, with 9 bases in between. Germline lookup yields CDR1 SGHAT and CDR2 FQNNGV. This CDR3 has 12 residues. The CDR3 nucleotides are TGTGCCAGCAGCCCGGTGGGGAATGAGCAGTTCTTC. It encodes CASSPVGNEQFF. Using reference TRBV11-2 and TRBJ2-1 for the parts outside the CDR3, the full variable domain is EAGVAQSPRYKIIEKRQSVAFWCNPISGHATLYWYQQILGQGPKLLIQFQNNGVVDDSQLPKDRFSAERLKGVDSTLKIQPAKLEDSAVYLCASSPVGNEQFFGPGTRLTVL.

V and J are TRBV3-1 (or the pseudogene TRBV3-2) and TRBJ2-2, with 7 bases aligning to TRBD1. The CDR3 covers 16 residues. CDR1 and CDR2 (germline): LGHDT, YNNKEL (reference sequence). The ends lost 2 bases at V and 5 bases at J; junction bases unmatched: 8. CDR3 sequence: CASSQPGQRVTGELFF. The CDR3 DNA follows: TGTGCCAGCAGCCAACCGGGACAGAGAGTGACCGGGGAGCTGTTTTTT.

Details on this clone: Other DNA sequences within the sample encode an identical CDR3. V gene TRBV3-1 (or the pseudogene TRBV3-2) combines with J gene TRBJ1-6; possibly TRBD1 for D (5 bases). Germline V gene lookup returns CDR1 LGHDT and CDR2 YNNKEL (reference sequence). This CDR3 is 15 amino acids long. The ends were cut back, 1 base at V and 6 bases at J, with 10 bases in the middle. CDR3 amino acids: CASSQGGGGNSPLHF. CDR3 in DNA: TGTGCCAGCAGCCAAGGTGGGGGGGGTAATTCACCCCTCCACTTT.

The chain links TRBV6-1 to TRBJ2-7; TRBD2 might be the D (6 bases). CDR3 size: 17 residues. The V end was cut by 2 bases, the J end by 2 bases, with 19 bases between. The germline CDR1 and CDR2 sequences are MNHNS and SASEGT. In DNA form, the CDR3 reads TGTGCCAGCAGTGAACCGGGAAGGAGGGGCGGGGCCTACGAGCAGTACTTC. Amino acids: CASSEPGRRGGAYEQYF.

The V call is TRBV4-1, the J call TRBJ2-2, with D perhaps matching TRBD2 (6 bases). V lost 0 bases and J lost 6, with 17 bases in between. CDR1 and CDR2 (germline): MGHRA, YSYEKL. This CDR3 is built from 17 residues. CDR3 in amino acids: CASSQDLARLVSGELFF. The CDR3 DNA follows: TGCGCCAGCAGCCAAGATCTGGCCCGACTAGTGTCCGGGGAGCTGTTTTTT.

The rearrangement uses TRBV7-9 and TRBJ1-1; D not resolved. The CDR3 consists of 17 residues. The germline V gene encodes CDR1 SEHNR and CDR2 FQNEAQ (reference sequence). Trimming took 2 bases from V and 1 from J, leaving 17 bases between them. The DNA for the CDR3 is TGTGCCAGCAGCTTATTTCCCCCGACGGTCCGGAACACTGAAGCTTTCTTT. This codes for CASSLFPPTVRNTEAFF.

The gene calls are TRBV24-1 and TRBJ2-3; the D gene is possibly TRBD2 (6 bases). Germline CDR1 KGHDR, CDR2 SFDVKD. V was clipped by 1 base and J by 1 base, with 11 bases between them. This CDR3 is 16 amino acids long. CDR3 sequence (DNA): TGTGCCACCAGTGATTTTTCTAGCGAAGGCACAGATACGCAGTATTTT. It is translated as CATSDFSSEGTDTQYF.

The chain joins TRBV29-1 to TRBJ2-5, with 8 bases fitting TRBD2. Germline V gives CDR1 SQVTM, CDR2 ANQGSEA. V was pared by 6 bases and J by 2 bases, with 8 bases of the junction left unmatched. The CDR3 extends over 14 amino acids. DNA of the CDR3: TGCAGCGTGACCGGGACTAGGGTACAAGAGACCCAGTACTTC. It translates to CSVTGTRVQETQYF.